These 32 T cell receptor beta chains originate from one sample sequenced in a study of cytomegalovirus exposure and HLA in healthy donors. Researchers ran the PCR with 60 Vbeta and 13 Jbeta primers. Profiling relied on immunoSEQ multiplex PCR, and the TCRdb table lists in-frame clones only, not all of them. The table has hundreds of thousands of clones, 70% to 80% seen once. Sequenced: PBMCs. Receptors were obtained from a woman aged 55-69 years in good health and CMV-seropositive.

This clone was seen once. This chain uses TRBV28 with TRBJ2-1; D call uncertain. The CDR3 sequence is 12 residues long. CDR1 and CDR2 (germline): MDHEN, SYDVKM. V dropped 5 bases and J dropped 8 bases, with 10 bases sitting between them. Written as DNA, the CDR3 is TGTGCCAGCAGTCTCAGGTACGATGAGCAGTTCTTC. Protein product: CASSLRYDEQFF.

This clone was counted between two and nine times. The chain is built from TRBV7-2 and TRBJ2-7, with 8 bases identical to TRBD1. The J segment lost 12 bases and the V segment lost 1 base, leaving 11 bases of the junction unmatched. The germline CDR1 and CDR2 sequences are SGHTA and FQGNSA. The CDR3 has 14 residues. The CDR3 DNA reads TGTGCCAGCAGCTTAGAGGTCTGGCAGGGGGCTGCGTACTTC. Amino acids: CASSLEVWQGAAYF. Together with reference TRBV7-2 and TRBJ2-7, the CDR3 gives the full variable domain: GAGVSQSPSNKVTEKGKDVELRCDPISGHTALYWYRQSLGQGLEFLIYFQGNSAPDKSGLPSDRFSAERTGGSVSTLTIQRTQQEDSAVYLCASSLEVWQGAAYFGPGTRLTVT.

This chain links TRBV2 with TRBJ2-2, with TRBD2 as a possible D gene (6 bases). The V end lost 1 base, the J end lost 8 bases, and 14 bases lay between the germline ends. This CDR3 is built from 15 residues. Germline-derived CDR1 and CDR2 are SNHLY and FYNNEI. The CDR3 nucleotides read TGTGCCAGCAGTGAAGGGGCGGGGAGCGCAGGGGAGCTGTTTTTT. This encodes CASSEGAGSAGELFF.

The V call is TRBV2, the J call TRBJ1-1; D uncertain. Germline CDR1 reads SNHLY; CDR2 reads FYNNEI. This CDR3 spans 13 amino acids. Trimming took off 7 bases at V and 0 bases at J, with 9 bases between the two ends. CDR3 coding DNA: TGTGCCAGCATCCAGGAAGTGAACACTGAAGCTTTCTTT. Translated: CASIQEVNTEAFF.

The chain combines TRBV18 with TRBJ1-2; tentative D call: TRBD1 (6 bases). Germline CDR1 reads KGHSH; CDR2 reads LQKENI. Trimming stripped 4 bases from V and 0 bases from J, with 24 bases between. The CDR3 has 19 amino acids. The CDR3 here is CASSHSLQGFSPSNYGYTF. CDR3 DNA sequence: TGTGCCAGCTCACACTCCTTGCAGGGGTTTTCGCCATCTAACTATGGCTACACCTTC.

The chain uses TRBV18 and TRBJ2-1; D gene ambiguous. The V end lost 2 bases, the J end lost 8 bases, and 13 bases lay between the germline ends. This CDR3 is 14 amino acids long. Germline V lookup: CDR1 KGHSH, CDR2 LQKENI. CDR3 DNA sequence: TGTGCCAGCTCACCATCTGAGGAACTGCATGAGCAGTTCTTC. Its translation is CASSPSEELHEQFF.

CDR3 bases: TGTGCCATCACCGGACAGGGTGGGGACGAGCAGTACTTC. Protein: CAITGQGGDEQYF. The rearrangement uses TRBV10-3 and TRBJ2-7; 8 bases match TRBD1. V shed 7 bases, J shed 5 bases, and the junction held 7 bases outside the gene matches. CDR3 length equals 13 residues. The germline gives CDR1 ENHRY, CDR2 SYGVKD.

This chain joins TRBV4-3 and TRBJ1-3; tentative D call: TRBD1 (6 bases). This CDR3 has 16 residues. Germline V gene sequence: CDR1 LGHNA, CDR2 YSLEER. The V end lost 0 bases, the J end lost 2 bases, and 11 bases lay between the germline ends. CDR3 nucleotides: TGCGCCAGCAGCCAAGATTTCAGGGGCGCTGGAAACACCATATATTTT. As protein: CASSQDFRGAGNTIYF.

About this clone: An end of the junction differs from the germline gene, which may be a read error. The same CDR3 can be traced to other DNA sequences in this sample. The chain uses TRBV7-2 and TRBJ1-1, with 7 bases that match TRBD1. Germline V gives CDR1 SGHTA, CDR2 FQGNSA. This CDR3 comprises 13 residues. The CDR3 sequence: CASSLGQGTEAFF. The CDR3 DNA reads TGTGCCAGCAGCTTAGGACAGGGCACGGAAGCCTTCTTT.

This clone has a single count. The genes are TRBV7-9 and TRBJ1-3, with TRBD1 identical over 8 bases. CDR3 length: 17 residues. Germline-derived CDR1 and CDR2 are SEHNR and FQNEAQ (reference sequence). J was trimmed by 0 bases and V by 1 base; bases with no gene match: 5. The chain's CDR3 is CASSLVGQASSGNTIYF. The DNA for the CDR3 is TGTGCCAGCAGCTTAGTGGGACAGGCCAGCTCTGGAAACACCATATATTTT.

The chain carries TRBV5-1 and TRBJ2-1; no clear D gene. CDR3 length equals 14 residues. Germline lookup yields CDR1 SGHRS and CDR2 YFSETQ. V was pared by 1 base and J by 8 bases, with 13 bases between. As DNA, the CDR3 is TGCGCCAGCAGCTTGAAACTCCCCTTGTATGAGCAGTTCTTC. It yields the protein CASSLKLPLYEQFF.

The gene calls are TRBV28 and TRBJ1-1; D perhaps matches TRBD1 (5 bases). From germline, CDR1 is MDHEN and CDR2 SYDVKM. V was trimmed by 5 bases and J by 1 base, leaving 11 bases between them. The CDR3 sequence is 14 residues long. This CDR3 reads CASSRAGRNTEAFF. The DNA of the CDR3 is TGTGCCAGCAGTAGGGCGGGACGGAACACTGAAGCTTTCTTT.

The chain couples TRBV11-3 to TRBJ2-7; a weak D match, TRBD1 (5 bases). The CDR3 loop spans 15 amino acids. From germline, CDR1 is SGHNT and CDR2 YENEEA. Deletions cut 4 bases from V and 1 base from J, with 14 bases between. The chain's CDR3 is CASSWIREASYEQYF. DNA for the CDR3: TGTGCCAGCAGCTGGATCAGGGAAGCGTCCTACGAGCAGTACTTC.

The sample holds one count of this clone. The chain employs TRBV21-1 and TRBJ2-5; the D call TRBD1 from the table was never checked on the DNA. TRBV21-1 is classified as a pseudogene. CDR3 length: 16 amino acids. CDR3 region: CASSEVGHPYQETQYF. CDR3 bases: TGTGCCAGCAGCGAAGTGGGGCACCCGTACCAAGAGACCCAGTACTTC.

V usage is TRBV12-5 and J usage is TRBJ2-7; 12 bases are shared with TRBD2. The length of the CDR3 is 15 residues. V was clipped by 4 bases and J by 6 bases; unmatched bases: 7. Germline CDR1 LGHNT, CDR2 FRNRAP. CDR3: CASGSKTSGSGEQYF. Here the CDR3 DNA reads TGTGCTAGTGGTTCAAAGACTAGCGGGAGCGGCGAGCAGTACTTC. Full variable domain (outside the CDR3, taken from reference TRBV12-5 and TRBJ2-7): DARVTQTPRHKVTEMGQEVTMRCQPILGHNTVFWYRQTMMQGLELLAYFRNRAPLDDSGMPKDRFSAEMPDATLATLKIQPSEPRDSAVYFCASGSKTSGSGEQYFGPGTRLTVT.

The chain recombines TRBV18 with TRBJ2-7, with 8 bases identical to TRBD2. The germline CDR1 and CDR2 sequences are KGHSH and LQKENI. After removal of 4 bases from V and 4 bases from J, the junction contained 9 bases not matched to a gene. This CDR3 comprises 15 residues. The CDR3 here is CASSRSGSPNYEQYF. For the CDR3, the DNA is TGTGCCAGCTCACGGAGCGGGAGTCCAAATTACGAGCAGTACTTC.

The chain joins TRBV28 to TRBJ1-1; possibly TRBD1 for D (5 bases). This CDR3 has 14 amino acids. Germline V CDR1 and CDR2: MDHEN, SYDVKM. Deletions cut 5 bases from V and 5 bases from J, with 15 bases between. The CDR3 nucleotides are TGTGCCAGCAGTGGCGGGGGGAAGTGGACTGAAGCTTTCTTT. Amino acid sequence: CASSGGGKWTEAFF.

The V call is TRBV5-1, the J call TRBJ1-4, with D unclear. The CDR3 consists of 14 residues. With 4 bases removed from V and 7 bases from J, the gap between germline ends came to 14 bases. The germline V gene encodes CDR1 SGHRS and CDR2 YFSETQ. The CDR3 is CASSTGDSGEKLFF. CDR3 bases: TGCGCCAGCAGCACGGGAGACTCGGGTGAAAAACTGTTTTTT.

The genes are TRBV7-9 and TRBJ1-5; TRBD1 matches at 7 bases. The germline gives CDR1 SEHNR, CDR2 FQNEAQ (reference sequence). The V gene end was trimmed by 4 bases and the J gene end by 2 bases; junction bases not matched to a gene: 5. This CDR3 has 15 residues. The CDR3 DNA reads TGTGCCAGCAGCTCGAACAGGGGAGGCAATCAGCCCCAGCATTTT. Translating it yields CASSSNRGGNQPQHF.

The V gene is TRBV5-1, the J gene TRBJ2-2; a possible D gene is TRBD1 (5 bases). Trimming removed 0 bases from V and 2 bases from J, with 8 bases in between. The germline V gene has CDR1 SGHRS and CDR2 YFSETQ. The CDR3 loop spans 15 amino acids. The CDR3 DNA reads as TGCGCCAGCAGCTTGGCCAGGGCAAACACCGGGGAGCTGTTTTTT. It yields the protein CASSLARANTGELFF.

This chain links TRBV13 with TRBJ2-5, with 9 bases identical to TRBD1. The germline gives CDR1 PRHDT, CDR2 FYEKMQ (reference sequence). The V and J ends lost 5 bases and 5 bases, in that order; junction bases with no gene match: 9. The CDR3 covers 15 residues. CDR3 nucleotides: TGTGCCAGCAGCGACACAGGGGGCGGCGGGGAGACCCAGTACTTC. Translating gives CASSDTGGGGETQYF.

This chain links TRBV4-1 with TRBJ2-5, with unresolved D. Germline V CDR1 and CDR2: MGHRA, YSYEKL. The V and J ends lost 1 base and 3 bases respectively, with 9 bases between them. The CDR3 loop spans 14 amino acids. CDR3 DNA sequence: TGCGCCAGCAGCCAAGTTATGAGTGAAGAGACCCAGTACTTC. Translated, it gives CASSQVMSEETQYF.

The chain employs TRBV5-1 and TRBJ1-1; 8 nucleotides agree with TRBD1. This CDR3 has 15 amino acids. Unmatched junction bases numbered 7, after V lost 5 bases and J lost 1 base. Germline CDR1 reads SGHRS; CDR2 reads YFSETQ. The CDR3 is CASRFIDRGNTEAFF. The CDR3 region has the DNA TGCGCCAGCAGATTTATCGACAGGGGGAACACTGAAGCTTTCTTT.

This sequence joins TRBV28 and TRBJ2-5, with 10 bases aligning to TRBD2. The DNA matches TRBJ2-7 better at its end, which makes the J call doubtful. The length of the CDR3 is 14 residues. The V gene's germline CDR1 is MDHEN and CDR2 SYDVKM. Here the CDR3 DNA reads TGTGCCAGCAGTTTAAGGCTAGCGGGAGACGAGCAGTACTTC. This codes for CASSLRLAGDEQYF.

The chain joins TRBV19 to TRBJ2-2; TRBD1 matches 10 bases. The ends lost 3 bases at V and 4 bases at J; junction bases unmatched: 5. In germline, CDR1 is LNHDA, CDR2 SQIVND (reference sequence). The length of the CDR3 is 16 residues. The CDR3 nucleotides are TGTGCCAGTAGTATGGGACAGGGGCAGGTCACCGGGGAGCTGTTTTTT. It yields the protein CASSMGQGQVTGELFF.

The CDR3 here is CASGTGGEGAFF. As DNA, the CDR3 is TGTGCCAGCGGAACAGGGGGCGAGGGAGCTTTCTTT. The rearrangement uses TRBV28 and TRBJ1-1, with 9 bases matching TRBD1. Germline V lookup: CDR1 MDHEN, CDR2 SYDVKM. V was pared by 8 bases and J by 10 bases, with 8 bases of the junction left unmatched. This CDR3 is 12 amino acids long.

The rearrangement links TRBV4-1 to TRBJ2-5; TRBD1 agrees at 7 bases. CDR3 length: 15 amino acids. Germline assignment: CDR1 MGHRA and CDR2 YSYEKL. Trimming cost V 4 bases and J 2 bases; bases outside gene matches: 7. The CDR3 nucleotides are TGCGCCAGCAGCCGGTACGGGACAGCTCAAGAGACCCAGTACTTC. This gives the protein CASSRYGTAQETQYF.

The rearrangement links TRBV9 to TRBJ2-2, with D perhaps TRBD2 (7 bases). Trimming left V 0 bases short and J 1 base short, with 19 bases between. There are 19 residues in the CDR3. Per the germline V gene, CDR1 is SGDLS and CDR2 is YYNGEE. Here the CDR3 reads CASSVEGGETYGNTGELFF. The CDR3 DNA reads as TGTGCCAGCAGCGTAGAGGGGGGGGAGACTTACGGGAACACCGGGGAGCTGTTTTTT.

The chain combines TRBV18 with TRBJ2-1; no clear D gene. V gave up 3 bases and J gave up 9 bases, with 15 bases separating them. Per germline, CDR1 KGHSH and CDR2 LQKENI. The CDR3 contains 14 residues. CDR3 sequence (DNA): TGTGCCAGCTCACCTGAGTCTCAACGAGGTGAGCAGTTCTTC. It is translated as CASSPESQRGEQFF.

The chain has TRBV2 and TRBJ1-1; no firm D call. V gave up 5 bases and J gave up 4 bases, with 14 bases separating them. Per germline, CDR1 SNHLY and CDR2 FYNNEI. The CDR3 runs to 14 residues. The CDR3 DNA follows: TGTGCCAGCAGTATCACGGAGGGCACCACTGAAGCTTTCTTT. As protein: CASSITEGTTEAFF.

The chain carries TRBV5-1 and TRBJ1-2; TRBD1 agrees at 9 bases. V lost 4 bases, J lost 7 bases, and 11 bases stayed unmatched. The germline V gene has CDR1 SGHRS and CDR2 YFSETQ. The CDR3 extends over 15 amino acids. CDR3 loop: CASSPEGTGKRGYTF. CDR3 nucleotides: TGCGCCAGCAGCCCGGAGGGGACAGGGAAACGTGGCTACACCTTC.

The rearrangement joins TRBV7-9 to TRBJ2-3; the D is unclear. V lost 5 bases and J lost 0, with 6 bases in between. The CDR3 totals 13 residues. The germline gives CDR1 SEHNR, CDR2 FQNEAQ (reference sequence). The CDR3 loop is CASSKLSTDTQYF. The CDR3 nucleotides read TGTGCCAGCAGCAAACTTAGCACAGATACGCAGTATTTT.